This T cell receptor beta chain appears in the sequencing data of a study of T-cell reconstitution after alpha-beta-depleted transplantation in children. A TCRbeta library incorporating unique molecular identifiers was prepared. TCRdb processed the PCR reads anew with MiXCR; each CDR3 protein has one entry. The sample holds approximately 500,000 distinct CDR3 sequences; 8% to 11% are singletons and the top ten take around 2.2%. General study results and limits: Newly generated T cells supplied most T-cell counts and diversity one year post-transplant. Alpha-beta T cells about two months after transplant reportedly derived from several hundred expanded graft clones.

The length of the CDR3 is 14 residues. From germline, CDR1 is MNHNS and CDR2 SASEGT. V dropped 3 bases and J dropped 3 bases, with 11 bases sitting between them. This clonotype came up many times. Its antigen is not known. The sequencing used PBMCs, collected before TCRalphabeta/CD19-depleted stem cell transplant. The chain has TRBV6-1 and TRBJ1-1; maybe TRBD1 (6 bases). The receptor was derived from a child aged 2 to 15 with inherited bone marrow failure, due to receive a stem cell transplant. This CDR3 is CASSEWAGDTEAFF. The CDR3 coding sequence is TGTGCCAGCAGTGAGTGGGCAGGGGACACTGAAGCTTTCTTT.